The rows below give T cell receptor beta chains drawn from one sample of a study of a mutant IDH1 vaccine in newly diagnosed glioma. Only in-frame clones appear in the TCRdb table, and some are missing; sequencing was by immunoSEQ multiplex PCR. Of fewer than 40,000 clones in the sample, roughly 54% were seen once. These TCRs' antigens remain unknown. Sequencing used PBMCs, obtained from a glioma patient whose treatment included an IDH1 peptide vaccine. The source is a woman under 30 with glioma. CDR3s include the opening cysteine and the closing phenylalanine or tryptophan. A D gene is named only where the DNA matches it firmly. Rows give clone size only sometimes, using once, few, many, or a class for an expanded clone.

abundance	j_gene	d_gene	v_gene	CDR3aa	CDR3nt
once	TRBJ2-7	-	TRBV6-5	CASSYMQKQYF	TGTGCCAGCAGTTATATGCAGAAGCAGTACTTC
-	TRBJ2-7	-	TRBV10-3	CAISTGTSSYEQYF	TGTGCCATCAGTACCGGGACAAGCTCCTACGAGCAGTACTTC
-	TRBJ2-1	-	TRBV2	CASMGTQLGEQFF	TGTGCCAGCATGGGGACCCAGTTGGGTGAGCAGTTCTTC
-	TRBJ2-7	-	TRBV4-3	CASSLTDRYEQYF	TGCGCCAGCAGCCTCACGGATAGATACGAGCAGTACTTC
once	TRBJ1-1	-	TRBV19	CASSFQSRGENTEAFF	TGTGCCAGTAGTTTCCAGTCGAGGGGGGAGAACACTGAAGCTTTCTTT
few	TRBJ1-2	-	TRBV25-1	CASSGTAGGYTF	TGTGCCAGCAGTGGGACGGCGGGGGGCTACACCTTC
few	TRBJ1-4	-	TRBV10-3	CAISESSEKLFF	TGTGCCATCAGTGAGTCATCTGAAAAACTGTTTTTT
few	TRBJ1-1	-	TRBV19	CASSAGNTEAFF	TGTGCCAGTAGTGCCGGAAACACTGAAGCTTTCTTT
-	TRBJ2-5	TRBD1	TRBV18	CASSATIQGQETQYF	TGTGCCAGCTCCGCGACCATACAGGGGCAAGAGACCCAGTACTTC
few	TRBJ1-2	TRBD1	TRBV27	CASSLRTGGSYGYTF	TGTGCCAGCAGTCTACGGACAGGGGGCAGCTATGGCTACACCTTC
-	TRBJ2-7	TRBD2	TRBV29-1	CSARGLAGSYEQYF	TGCAGCGCCCGGGGTCTAGCGGGATCGTACGAGCAGTACTTC
-	TRBJ1-2	TRBD1	TRBV5-1	CASSLGGGQGGGYTF	TGCGCCAGCAGCTTGGGAGGGGGGCAGGGGGGTGGCTACACCTTC
medium-sized	TRBJ1-5	TRBD1	TRBV4-2	CASSQDMTGRQPQHF	TGTGCCAGCAGCCAAGATATGACAGGGCGCCAGCCCCAGCATTTT
-	TRBJ2-1	-	TRBV5-1	CASSLVRANNEQFF	TGCGCCAGCAGCTTGGTCAGGGCGAACAATGAGCAGTTCTTC
-	TRBJ2-3	TRBD2	TRBV4-1	CASSQTSGRSTSTDTQYF	TGCGCCAGCAGCCAAACTAGCGGGAGAAGCACTAGCACAGATACGCAGTATTTT
-	TRBJ2-1	-	TRBV11-2	CASSLGPGGYNEQFF	TGTGCCAGCAGCTTGGGGCCCGGCGGATACAATGAGCAGTTCTTC
-	TRBJ2-5	-	TRBV7-2	CASRGTPQETQYF	TGTGCCAGCAGGGGTACACCACAAGAGACCCAGTACTTC
-	TRBJ1-1	-	TRBV7-6	CASSLYPMNTEAFF	TGTGCCAGCAGCTTATATCCTATGAACACTGAAGCTTTCTTT
-	TRBJ1-5	-	TRBV7-2	CASSFGGQPQHF	TGTGCCAGCAGCTTCGGGGGTCAGCCCCAGCATTTT
-	TRBJ1-1	-	TRBV7-9	CASSLAGWGGAEAFF	TGTGCCAGCAGCTTAGCGGGTTGGGGGGGGGCTGAAGCTTTCTTT
-	TRBJ2-3	TRBD1	TRBV5-1	CASSINRGQADTQYF	TGCGCCAGCAGCATTAACAGGGGGCAGGCAGATACGCAGTATTTT
-	TRBJ2-7	TRBD1	TRBV6-5	CASSYSRDSSYEQYF	TGTGCCAGCAGTTACTCGAGGGACAGCTCCTACGAGCAGTACTTC
-	TRBJ2-6	-	TRBV5-6	CAGASRGLGANVLTF	TGTGCCGGGGCGTCCCGGGGGCTTGGGGCCAACGTCCTGACTTTC
-	TRBJ1-2	-	TRBV7-2	CASSLQTGVNYGYTF	TGTGCCAGCAGCTTACAGACAGGAGTTAACTATGGCTACACCTTC
few	TRBJ1-1	-	TRBV5-8	CASSLDNIAEAFF	TGTGCCAGCAGCTTGGATAATATCGCTGAAGCTTTCTTT
-	TRBJ1-2	-	TRBV4-1	CASSHPAGTSGYTF	TGCGCCAGCAGCCACCCCGCGGGGACCTCTGGCTACACCTTC
-	TRBJ2-6	-	TRBV7-6	CASSLAGANVLTF	TGTGCCAGCAGCTTAGCTGGGGCCAACGTCCTGACTTTC
-	TRBJ1-6	TRBD1	TRBV18	CASSTGTGVSFSPLHF	TGTGCCAGCTCAACCGGGACAGGGGTCTCTTTTTCACCCCTCCACTTT
-	TRBJ2-2	-	TRBV5-6	CASRTNTGELFF	TGTGCCAGCAGGACCAACACCGGGGAGCTGTTTTTT
-	TRBJ2-7	TRBD2	TRBV7-9	CASSHTGTRTYEQYF	TGTGCCAGCAGCCATACCGGGACTAGAACCTACGAGCAGTACTTC
-	TRBJ2-6	-	TRBV12-5	CASGPDSSGANVLTF	TGTGCTAGTGGTCCGGACAGCTCTGGGGCCAACGTCCTGACTTTC
-	TRBJ2-1	TRBD2	TRBV4-3	CASSQDPSGTGNEQFF	TGCGCCAGCAGCCAAGATCCTAGCGGGACGGGGAATGAGCAGTTCTTC
-	TRBJ2-7	-	TRBV7-6	CASSLVGGDEQYF	TGTGCCAGCAGCTTAGTAGGGGGTGACGAGCAGTACTTC
-	TRBJ2-7	-	TRBV27	CASSLSLWSLYYGQYF	TGTGCCAGCAGTTTATCCCTCTGGTCTTTGTATTATGGGCAGTACTTC
few	TRBJ2-7	-	TRBV6-1	CASRADRPPIYEQYF	TGTGCCAGCAGGGCTGACAGACCACCGATCTACGAGCAGTACTTC
few	TRBJ1-6	-	TRBV14	CASSQERRDPTSYNSPLHF	TGTGCCAGCAGCCAAGAACGCCGGGATCCCACGTCCTATAATTCACCCCTCCACTTT
many	TRBJ2-4	-	TRBV10-3	CAISEGSTAKNIQYF	TGTGCCATCAGTGAGGGGTCCACAGCCAAAAACATTCAGTACTTC
few	TRBJ2-4	TRBD1	TRBV29-1	CSVVGGGDRVLAKNIQYF	TGCAGCGTTGTAGGAGGCGGGGACAGGGTTTTAGCCAAAAACATTCAGTACTTC
once	TRBJ1-2	-	TRBV11-2	CASSSLRSGYTF	TGTGCCAGCAGCTCCTTAAGGTCTGGCTACACCTTC
-	TRBJ2-7	-	TRBV5-4	CASSGNGLYEQYF	TGTGCCAGCAGCGGTAACGGACTATACGAGCAGTACTTC
-	TRBJ1-2	TRBD1	TRBV15	CATSSGQGTGNYGYTF	TGTGCCACCAGCAGCGGACAGGGGACTGGGAACTATGGCTACACCTTC
once	TRBJ2-2	-	TRBV2	CASTRTNTGELFF	TGTGCCAGCACTAGGACGAACACCGGGGAGCTGTTTTTT